These T cell receptor beta chains were read from a single sample in a study of technical replicates of blood from several donors. Sequencing used immunoSEQ multiplex PCR; TCRdb keeps in-frame clones, though not all of them. The sample includes more than 90,000 clones, approximately 95% of them seen just once. Sequenced sample: T cells isolated from PBMCs. The receptors shown here come from a human donor in good health. CDR3s include the opening cysteine and the closing phenylalanine or tryptophan. D genes are given only for firm matches. Not all rows give a size; the values are once, few, many and, for expanded clones, a class.

V	J	size	D	DNA	CDR3
TRBV28	TRBJ1-4	.	TRBD1	TGTGCCGTGCTGACAGGGGGTAATGAAAAACTGTTTTTT	CAVLTGGNEKLFF
TRBV27	TRBJ2-3	.	TRBD1	TGTGCCAGCAGTTCTGATTTGGGCGGACAGGTCACAGATACGCAGTATTTT	CASSSDLGGQVTDTQYF
TRBV11-2	TRBJ2-7	.	.	TGTGCCAGCAGTTTTACCGGGACACCATTCTACGAGCAGTACTTC	CASSFTGTPFYEQYF
TRBV2	TRBJ1-4	.	.	TGTGCCAGCAGTGTTGAGTCAACTAATGAAAAACTGTTTTTT	CASSVESTNEKLFF
TRBV27	TRBJ2-7	.	.	TGTGCCAGCAGTTTAGACGGACACTTCTACGAGCAGTACTTC	CASSLDGHFYEQYF
TRBV27	TRBJ1-1	.	.	TGTGCCAGCAGTTTATCTCAGGTCACTGAAGCTTTCTTT	CASSLSQVTEAFF
TRBV5-1	TRBJ2-5	.	TRBD1	TGCGCCAGCTCTACAGGGGACGGCGAGACCCAGTACTTC	CASSTGDGETQYF
TRBV6-5	TRBJ1-3	.	TRBD1	TGTGCCAGCCGGACAGGGGACGGAAACACCATATATTTT	CASRTGDGNTIYF
TRBV19	TRBJ2-7	.	TRBD1	TGTGCCAGCCAACAGGGGGCCCTGGACGAGCAGTACTTC	CASQQGALDEQYF
TRBV27	TRBJ1-5	.	.	TGTGCCAGCAGTTCATACGGACAGATTTATAGCAATCAGCCCCAGCATTTT	CASSSYGQIYSNQPQHF
TRBV7-2	TRBJ2-1	.	.	TGTGCCAGCAGTCCGGGGTCATACAATGAGCAGTTCTTC	CASSPGSYNEQFF
TRBV7-9	TRBJ1-1	.	TRBD1	TGTGCCAGCAGCCCTCGGGACAGGGCTGAAGCTTTCTTT	CASSPRDRAEAFF
TRBV7-9	TRBJ2-5	.	TRBD1	TGTGCCAGCAGCTCCCGGACAGGCGCAGGGTGGCAGTACTTC	CASSSRTGAGWQYF
TRBV5-1	TRBJ1-1	.	.	TGCGCCAGCAGCATGGCAGGTGACACTGAAGCTTTCTTT	CASSMAGDTEAFF
TRBV7-2	TRBJ2-1	.	TRBD2	TGTGCCAGCAGCCCTCGGGTTGCGGGAGATGAGCAGTTCTTC	CASSPRVAGDEQFF
TRBV27	TRBJ2-1	.	.	TGTGCCAGCAGTTTAGGTCCGGGACTTCCTCCTGGTGAGCAGTTCTTC	CASSLGPGLPPGEQFF
TRBV7-2	TRBJ1-1	.	.	TGTGCCAGCAGCTTATCACGGGTCCAGAACACTGAAGCTTTCTTT	CASSLSRVQNTEAFF
TRBV29-1	TRBJ2-2	.	.	TGCAGCATGTTATCGGGGAACACCGGGGAGCTGTTTTTT	CSMLSGNTGELFF
TRBV7-9	TRBJ2-1	.	TRBD2	TGTGCCAGCAGCCCAGATACTAGCGGCAGGTACAATGAGCAGTTCTTC	CASSPDTSGRYNEQFF
TRBV19	TRBJ2-1	.	.	TGTGCCAGTACCCGGGGGGCCCATGAGCAGTTCTTC	CASTRGAHEQFF
TRBV7-2	TRBJ2-3	.	.	TGTGCCAGCAGCTTAGACCTAGTCGCAGATACGCAGTATTTT	CASSLDLVADTQYF
TRBV5-6	TRBJ2-7	.	TRBD2	TGTGCCAGCAGCTCGGGACTAGTGGTCTACGAGCAGTACTTC	CASSSGLVVYEQYF
TRBV11-3	TRBJ1-2	.	.	TGTGCCAGCAGCTTAGGAGGTTCTAACTATGGCTACACCTTC	CASSLGGSNYGYTF
TRBV4-3	TRBJ1-4	.	.	TGCGCCAGCAGCCAAGGTACAGGCCGGGATGAAAAACTGTTTTTT	CASSQGTGRDEKLFF
TRBV7-3	TRBJ2-2	once	TRBD2	TGTGCCAGCAGCTTACTAGGCGGGAGCGGCACCGGGGAGCTGTTTTTT	CASSLLGGSGTGELFF
TRBV19	TRBJ2-1	.	TRBD2	TGTGCCAGTAGTCCCGAACGGACTAGCGGGAGACCCCGTCAGGCCTACAATGAGCAGTTCTTC	CASSPERTSGRPRQAYNEQFF
TRBV6-1	TRBJ2-7	.	TRBD2	TGTGCCAGCAGAACATTAGCGGGAGACTCCTACGAGCAGTACTTC	CASRTLAGDSYEQYF
TRBV27	TRBJ1-2	.	.	TGTGCCAGCAGTTTATCGAACGGGGGTCGGTTAGGCTACACCTTC	CASSLSNGGRLGYTF
TRBV9	TRBJ2-7	.	TRBD1	TGTGCCAGCAGATACCAAATAACCCCGGGACAGGGAGGTGTGCAGTACTTC	CASRYQITPGQGGVQYF
TRBV6-5	TRBJ2-3	.	TRBD1	TGTGCCACGACAGGGGCTGGGGATACGCAGTATTTT	CATTGAGDTQYF
TRBV5-5	TRBJ1-5	.	.	TGTGCCAGCAGCTTTTTTGGAGGGGAGAGCAATCAGCCCCAGCATTTT	CASSFFGGESNQPQHF
TRBV19	TRBJ2-3	.	TRBD1	TGTGCCAGTAGTAGGACAGGGATAGATACGCAGTATTTT	CASSRTGIDTQYF
TRBV6-5	TRBJ1-2	.	.	TGTGCCAGCAGCCAAGACAGTTGGGGCTACACCTTC	CASSQDSWGYTF
TRBV7-6	TRBJ2-3	.	TRBD2	TGTGCCAGCAGCTTAACTAGCGGGAGTGTGCAGTATTTT	CASSLTSGSVQYF
TRBV4-2	TRBJ2-1	.	TRBD2	TGTGCCAGCAGCCCCACTAGCGTTACATACAATGAGCAGTTCTTC	CASSPTSVTYNEQFF
TRBV5-4	TRBJ2-1	.	.	TGTGCCAGCAGCTTGACTCTAGCCGGCGGCGATGAGCAGTTCTTC	CASSLTLAGGDEQFF
TRBV13	TRBJ2-2	.	TRBD1	TGTGCCAGCAGCTTAGTAGTGGACAGGGGTCCCCTGGGCACCGGGGAGCTGTTTTTT	CASSLVVDRGPLGTGELFF
TRBV7-8	TRBJ1-3	.	.	TGTGCCAGCAGCTTACATCCGAGGAACACCATATATTTT	CASSLHPRNTIYF
TRBV6-1	TRBJ2-7	.	.	TGTGCCAGCAGTGAACGGTCCTACGAGCAGTACTTC	CASSERSYEQYF
TRBV6-5	TRBJ1-1	few	.	TGTGCCAGCAGTGGAGGACCCTTAGCTGAAGCTTTCTTT	CASSGGPLAEAFF
TRBV20-1	TRBJ2-1	.	.	TGCAGTGCTAATGGGGCGAATGAGCAGTTCTTC	CSANGANEQFF